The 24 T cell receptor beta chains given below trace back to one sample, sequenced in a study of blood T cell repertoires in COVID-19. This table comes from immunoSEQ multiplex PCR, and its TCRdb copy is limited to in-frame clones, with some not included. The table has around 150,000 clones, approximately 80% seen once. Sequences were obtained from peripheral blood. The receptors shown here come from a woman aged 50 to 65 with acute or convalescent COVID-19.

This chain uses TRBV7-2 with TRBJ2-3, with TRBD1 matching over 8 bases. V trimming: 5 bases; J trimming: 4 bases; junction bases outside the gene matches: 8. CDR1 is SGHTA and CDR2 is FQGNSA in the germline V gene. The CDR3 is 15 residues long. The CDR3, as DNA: TGTGCCAGCAGCACGAGCCAGGGGGCCGCAGATACGCAGTATTTT. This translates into CASSTSQGAADTQYF.

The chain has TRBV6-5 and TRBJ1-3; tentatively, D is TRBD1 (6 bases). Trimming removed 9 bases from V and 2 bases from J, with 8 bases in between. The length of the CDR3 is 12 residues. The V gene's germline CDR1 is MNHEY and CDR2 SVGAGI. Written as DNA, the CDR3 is TGTGCCAGTACAGGGCCTGGAAACACCATATATTTT. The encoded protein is CASTGPGNTIYF.

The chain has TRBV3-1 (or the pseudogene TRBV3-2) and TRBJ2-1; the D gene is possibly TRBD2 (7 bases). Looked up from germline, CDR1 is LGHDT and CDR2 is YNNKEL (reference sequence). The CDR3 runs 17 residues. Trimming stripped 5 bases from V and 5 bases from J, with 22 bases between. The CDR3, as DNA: TGTGCCAGCAGCGCTTGGGGGGGGGCCGAACCACACAATGAGCAGTTCTTC. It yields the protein CASSAWGGAEPHNEQFF.

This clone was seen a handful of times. The CDR3 nucleotides are TGCGCCAACACACTAGACAGGGAAAACAATGAGCAGTTCTTC. It is translated as CANTLDRENNEQFF. The gene calls are TRBV10-1 and TRBJ2-1, with 7 bases that match TRBD1. This CDR3 comprises 14 residues. Germline V gene data show CDR1 as WNHNN and CDR2 as SYGVQD (reference sequence). V lost 10 bases to trimming and J lost 5 bases; unmatched junction nucleotides: 11.

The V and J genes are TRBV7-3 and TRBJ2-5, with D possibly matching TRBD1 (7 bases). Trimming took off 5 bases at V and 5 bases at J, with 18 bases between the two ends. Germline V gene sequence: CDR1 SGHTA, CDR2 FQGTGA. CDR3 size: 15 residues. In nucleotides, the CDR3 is TGTGCCAGCAGCCAAGGCAGGGGGGCTTTGGAGACCCAGTACTTC. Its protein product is CASSQGRGALETQYF.

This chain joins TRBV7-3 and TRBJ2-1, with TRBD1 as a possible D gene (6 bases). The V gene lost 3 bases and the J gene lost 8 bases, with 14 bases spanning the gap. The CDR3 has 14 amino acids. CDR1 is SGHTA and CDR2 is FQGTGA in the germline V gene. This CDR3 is CASSLTGLMDEQFF. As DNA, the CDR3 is TGTGCCAGCAGCTTGACAGGTTTAATGGATGAGCAGTTCTTC.

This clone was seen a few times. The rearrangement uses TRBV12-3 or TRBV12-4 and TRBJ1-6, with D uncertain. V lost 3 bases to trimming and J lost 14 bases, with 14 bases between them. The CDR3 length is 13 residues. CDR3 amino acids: CASSFGRERALHF. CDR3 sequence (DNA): TGTGCCAGCAGTTTTGGACGGGAGCGGGCCCTCCACTTT.

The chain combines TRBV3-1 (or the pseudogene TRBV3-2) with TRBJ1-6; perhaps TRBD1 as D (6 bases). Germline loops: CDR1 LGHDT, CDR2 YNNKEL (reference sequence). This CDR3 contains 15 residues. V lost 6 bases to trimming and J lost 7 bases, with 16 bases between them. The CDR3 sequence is CASRLRTATNSPLHF. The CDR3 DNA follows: TGTGCCAGCAGGCTCCGGACAGCTACGAATTCACCCCTCCACTTT.

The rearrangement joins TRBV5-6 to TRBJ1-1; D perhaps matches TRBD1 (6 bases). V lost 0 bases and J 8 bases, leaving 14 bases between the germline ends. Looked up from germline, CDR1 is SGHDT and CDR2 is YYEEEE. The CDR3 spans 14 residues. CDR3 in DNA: TGTGCCAGCAGCTTGGGGCAGGGGATCTCCGAAGCTTTCTTT. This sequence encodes CASSLGQGISEAFF.

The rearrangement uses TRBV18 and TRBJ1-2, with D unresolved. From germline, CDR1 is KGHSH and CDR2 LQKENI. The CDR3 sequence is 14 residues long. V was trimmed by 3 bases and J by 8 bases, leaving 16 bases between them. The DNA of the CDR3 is TGTGCCAGCTCACCTCAGGAGGAAGCGGGCGGCTACACCTTC. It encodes CASSPQEEAGGYTF. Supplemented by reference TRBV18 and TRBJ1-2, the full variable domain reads NAGVMQNPRHLVRRRGQEARLRCSPMKGHSHVYWYRQLPEEGLKFMVYLQKENIIDESGMPKERFSAEFPKEGPSILRIQQVVRGDSAAYFCASSPQEEAGGYTFGSGTRLTVV.

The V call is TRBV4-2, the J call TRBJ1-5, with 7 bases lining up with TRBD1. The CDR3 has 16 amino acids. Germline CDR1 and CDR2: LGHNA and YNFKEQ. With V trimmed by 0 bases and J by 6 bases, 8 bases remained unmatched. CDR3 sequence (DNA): TGTGCCAGCAGCCAAGATATTGGCCAGGGGGTTCAGCCCCAGCATTTT. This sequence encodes CASSQDIGQGVQPQHF.

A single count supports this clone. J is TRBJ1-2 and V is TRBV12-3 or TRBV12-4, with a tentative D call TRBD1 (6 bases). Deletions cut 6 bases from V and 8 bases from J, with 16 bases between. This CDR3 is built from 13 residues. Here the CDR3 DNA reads TGTGCCAGCAGACCCGAACAGGGAGCGGGCTACACCTTC. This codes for CASRPEQGAGYTF.

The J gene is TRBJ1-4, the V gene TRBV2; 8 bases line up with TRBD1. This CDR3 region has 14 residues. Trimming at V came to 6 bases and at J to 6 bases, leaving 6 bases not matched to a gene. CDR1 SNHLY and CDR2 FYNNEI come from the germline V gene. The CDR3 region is CASSGQGMDEKLFF. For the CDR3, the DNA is TGTGCCAGCAGCGGACAGGGCATGGATGAAAAACTGTTTTTT.

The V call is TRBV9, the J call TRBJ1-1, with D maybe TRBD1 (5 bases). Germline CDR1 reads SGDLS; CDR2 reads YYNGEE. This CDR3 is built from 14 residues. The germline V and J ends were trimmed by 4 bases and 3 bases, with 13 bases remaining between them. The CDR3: CASSPGGGYTEAFF. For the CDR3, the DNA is TGTGCCAGCAGCCCAGGCGGGGGGTACACTGAAGCTTTCTTT.

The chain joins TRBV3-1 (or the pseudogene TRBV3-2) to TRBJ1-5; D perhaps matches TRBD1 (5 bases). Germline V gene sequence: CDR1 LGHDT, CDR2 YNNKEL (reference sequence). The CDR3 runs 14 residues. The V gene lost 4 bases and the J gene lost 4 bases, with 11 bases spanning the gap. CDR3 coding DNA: TGTGCCAGCAGCCGAGCGGGACTTAATCAGCCCCAGCATTTT. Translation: CASSRAGLNQPQHF.

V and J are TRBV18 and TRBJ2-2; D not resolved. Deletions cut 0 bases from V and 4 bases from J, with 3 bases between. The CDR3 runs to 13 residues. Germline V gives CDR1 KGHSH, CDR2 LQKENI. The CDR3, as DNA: TGTGCCAGCTCACCACCGGCCACCGGGGAGCTGTTTTTT. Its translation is CASSPPATGELFF.

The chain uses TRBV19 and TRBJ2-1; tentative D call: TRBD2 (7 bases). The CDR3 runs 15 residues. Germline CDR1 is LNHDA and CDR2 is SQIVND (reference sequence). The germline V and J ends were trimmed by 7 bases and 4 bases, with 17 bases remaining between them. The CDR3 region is CASTVLGGGYNEQFF. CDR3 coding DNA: TGTGCCAGTACCGTTTTAGGGGGGGGGTACAATGAGCAGTTCTTC.

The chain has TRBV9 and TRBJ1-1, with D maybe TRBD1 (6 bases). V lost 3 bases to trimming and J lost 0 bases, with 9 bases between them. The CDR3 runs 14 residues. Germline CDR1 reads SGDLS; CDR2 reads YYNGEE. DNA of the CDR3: TGTGCCAGCAGCGGGACAGCGATGAACACTGAAGCTTTCTTT. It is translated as CASSGTAMNTEAFF.

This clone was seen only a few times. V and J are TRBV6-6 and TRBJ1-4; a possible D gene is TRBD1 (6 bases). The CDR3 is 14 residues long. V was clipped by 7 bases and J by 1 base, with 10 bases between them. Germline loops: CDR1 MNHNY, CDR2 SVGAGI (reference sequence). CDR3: CASTVGGTNEKLFF. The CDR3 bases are TGTGCCAGCACAGTAGGGGGAACTAATGAAAAACTGTTTTTT.

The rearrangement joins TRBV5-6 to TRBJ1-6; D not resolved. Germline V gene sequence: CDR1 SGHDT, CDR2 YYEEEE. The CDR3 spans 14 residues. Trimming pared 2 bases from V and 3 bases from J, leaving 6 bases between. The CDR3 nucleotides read TGTGCCAGCAGCTTTACAGACTATAATTCACCCCTCCACTTT. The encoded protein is CASSFTDYNSPLHF. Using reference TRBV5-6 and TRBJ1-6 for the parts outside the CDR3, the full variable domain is DAGVTQSPTHLIKTRGQQVTLRCSPKSGHDTVSWYQQALGQGPQFIFQYYEEEERQRGNFPDRFSGHQFPNYSSELNVNALLLGDSALYLCASSFTDYNSPLHFGNGTRLTVT.

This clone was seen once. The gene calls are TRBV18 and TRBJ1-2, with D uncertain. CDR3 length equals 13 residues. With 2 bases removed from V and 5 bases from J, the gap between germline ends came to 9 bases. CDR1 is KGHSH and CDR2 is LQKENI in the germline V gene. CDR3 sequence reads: CASSPTSIYGYTF. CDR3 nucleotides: TGTGCCAGCTCACCAACATCAATATATGGCTACACCTTC.

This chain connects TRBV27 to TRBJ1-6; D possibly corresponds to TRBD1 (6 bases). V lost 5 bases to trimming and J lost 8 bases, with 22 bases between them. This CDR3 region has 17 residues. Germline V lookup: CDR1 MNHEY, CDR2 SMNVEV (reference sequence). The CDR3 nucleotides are TGTGCCAGCAGTGTTAACACCAGACAGGCAATAGATTCACCCCTCCACTTT. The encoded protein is CASSVNTRQAIDSPLHF.

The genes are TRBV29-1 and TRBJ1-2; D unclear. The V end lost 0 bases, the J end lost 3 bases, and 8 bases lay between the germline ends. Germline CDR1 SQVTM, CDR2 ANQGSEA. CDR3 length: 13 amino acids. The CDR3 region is CSVEEGGYYGYTF. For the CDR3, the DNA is TGCAGCGTTGAAGAAGGAGGGTACTATGGCTACACCTTC. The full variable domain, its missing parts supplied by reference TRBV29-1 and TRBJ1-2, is SAVISQKPSRDICQRGTSLTIQCQVDSQVTMMFWYRQQPGQSLTLIATANQGSEATYESGFVIDKFPISRPNLTFSTLTVSNMSPEDSSIYLCSVEEGGYYGYTFGSGTRLTVV.

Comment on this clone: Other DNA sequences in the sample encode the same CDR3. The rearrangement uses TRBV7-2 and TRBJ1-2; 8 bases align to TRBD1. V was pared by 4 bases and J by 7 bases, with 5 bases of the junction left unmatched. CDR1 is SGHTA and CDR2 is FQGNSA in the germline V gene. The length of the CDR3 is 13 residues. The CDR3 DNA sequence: TGTGCCAGCAGCTCAGGACAGGGAGGTGGCTACACCTTC. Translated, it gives CASSSGQGGGYTF.